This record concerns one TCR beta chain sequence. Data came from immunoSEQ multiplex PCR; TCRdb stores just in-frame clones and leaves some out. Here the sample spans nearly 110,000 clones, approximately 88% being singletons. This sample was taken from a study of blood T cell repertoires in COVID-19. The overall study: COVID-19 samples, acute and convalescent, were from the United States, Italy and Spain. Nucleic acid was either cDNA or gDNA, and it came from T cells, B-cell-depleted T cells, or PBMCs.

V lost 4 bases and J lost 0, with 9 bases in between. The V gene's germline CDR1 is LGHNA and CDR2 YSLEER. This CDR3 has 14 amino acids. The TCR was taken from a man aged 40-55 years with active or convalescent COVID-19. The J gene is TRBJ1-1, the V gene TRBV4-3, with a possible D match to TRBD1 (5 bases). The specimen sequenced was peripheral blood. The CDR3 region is CASSPETVNTEAFF. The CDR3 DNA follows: TGCGCCAGCAGCCCGGAGACAGTGAACACTGAAGCTTTCTTT.